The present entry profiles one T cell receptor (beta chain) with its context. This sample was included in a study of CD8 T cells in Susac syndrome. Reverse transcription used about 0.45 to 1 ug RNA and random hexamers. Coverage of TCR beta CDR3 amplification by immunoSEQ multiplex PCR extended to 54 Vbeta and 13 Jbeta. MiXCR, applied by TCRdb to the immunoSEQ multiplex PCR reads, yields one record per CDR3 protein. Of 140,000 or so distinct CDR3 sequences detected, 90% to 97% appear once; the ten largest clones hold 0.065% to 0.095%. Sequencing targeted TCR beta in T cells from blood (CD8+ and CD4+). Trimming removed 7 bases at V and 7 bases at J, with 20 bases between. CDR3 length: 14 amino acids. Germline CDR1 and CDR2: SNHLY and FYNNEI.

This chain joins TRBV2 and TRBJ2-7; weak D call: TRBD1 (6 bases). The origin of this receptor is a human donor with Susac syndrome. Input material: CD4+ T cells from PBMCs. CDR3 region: CASIGLQGGSEQYF. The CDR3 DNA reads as TGTGCCAGCATCGGTCTACAGGGCGGTAGTGAGCAGTACTTC.